This T cell receptor (beta chain) was captured by sequencing in a study of blood T cell repertoires in COVID-19. Study information: The analysed material was cDNA or gDNA that came from T cells, B-cell-depleted T cells, or PBMCs.

Using immunoSEQ multiplex PCR, the repertoire was profiled, and TCRdb retains in-frame clones only, with some absent. The repertoire holds approximately 240,000 clones, roughly 80% seen once, with around 18% in the top ten. Germline loops: CDR1 LGHNA, CDR2 YSLEER. CDR3 length: 14 residues. V lost 2 bases and J lost 5, with 11 bases in between. This TCR came from a woman aged 80 or older with active or convalescent COVID-19. The material sequenced was peripheral blood. This chain connects TRBV4-3 to TRBJ2-3; a possible D gene is TRBD2 (5 bases). CDR3 region: CASSQQERGDTQYF. DNA of the CDR3: TGCGCCAGCAGCCAACAGGAACGGGGAGATACGCAGTATTTT.